This T cell receptor (beta chain) appears in the sequencing data of a study of human T cells and chemical hapten exposure. On the study more broadly: Diphenylcyclopropenone was applied weekly to patients' scalps across the approximately 25-week study.

This CDR3 region has 17 residues. The V gene end was trimmed by 2 bases and the J gene end by 5 bases; junction bases not matched to a gene: 12. Germline CDR1 LGHNA, CDR2 YNFKEQ. This clonotype was recorded at least ten times. Time point meaning: patch test 1, 2 weeks after DPC sensitization. The treatment: therapeutic diphenylcyclopropenone sensitization with weekly scalp DPC. Suited to DPC and affected by alopecia, the donors ranged from 18 to 70 years old. TCRdb fed the RACE reads into MiXCR, producing one record per CDR3 protein. The sample includes around 340,000 distinct CDR3 sequences, around 7% of them seen just once.

The rearrangement joins TRBV4-2 to TRBJ2-1; 7 bases are shared with TRBD1. This sequence originates from a woman younger than 30 with alopecia areata. Some clones in this sample may be carry-over from other donors' samples. Sequenced here: whole blood, sampled in connection with sensitization to the hapten diphenylcyclopropenone (DPC). CDR3 protein: CASSQQSGQLTDNEQFF. The CDR3 bases are TGTGCCAGCAGCCAACAATCGGGACAGCTGACTGACAATGAGCAGTTCTTC.